One sample yielded the 20 T cell receptor beta chains listed below, sequenced in a study of cytomegalovirus exposure and HLA in healthy donors. PCR primers comprised 60 Vbeta and 13 Jbeta primers. The data were produced by immunoSEQ multiplex PCR, yet TCRdb's version contains in-frame clones alone and is incomplete. This table holds around 120,000 clones, 65% to 90% found once. Input material: PBMCs. The receptors come from a man over 45 in good health and CMV-seronegative.

V and J are TRBV5-5 and TRBJ1-5, with TRBD1 as a possible D gene (6 bases). Germline V CDR1 and CDR2: SGHKS, YYEKEE (reference sequence). Trimming took off 1 base at V and 3 bases at J, with 8 bases between the two ends. This CDR3 spans 14 amino acids. The CDR3 region has the DNA TGTGCCAGCAGCTTGACAGGGTTCAATCAGCCCCAGCATTTT. Its translation is CASSLTGFNQPQHF.

The chain is built from TRBV7-2 and TRBJ1-1; D gene ambiguous. CDR1 SGHTA and CDR2 FQGNSA come from the germline V gene. Between the trimmed V and J ends, which lost 5 bases and 2 bases, there was a span of 9 bases. The length of the CDR3 is 13 residues. This chain's CDR3 is CASSTGHNTEAFF. CDR3 bases: TGTGCCAGCAGCACGGGTCATAACACTGAAGCTTTCTTT.

The CDR3: CSVDWTNTEAFF. The CDR3 bases are TGCAGCGTTGACTGGACAAACACTGAAGCTTTCTTT. The V call is TRBV29-1, the J call TRBJ1-1; D perhaps matches TRBD1 (5 bases). V was shortened by 3 bases and J by 2 bases, with 7 bases between the two germline ends. CDR1 is SQVTM and CDR2 is ANQGSEA in the germline V gene. The CDR3 is 12 amino acids. Filled out from reference TRBV29-1 and TRBJ1-1, the complete variable domain reads SAVISQKPSRDICQRGTSLTIQCQVDSQVTMMFWYRQQPGQSLTLIATANQGSEATYESGFVIDKFPISRPNLTFSTLTVSNMSPEDSSIYLCSVDWTNTEAFFGQGTRLTVV.

The chain joins TRBV4-1 to TRBJ1-2, with a possible D match to TRBD1 (6 bases). Germline V gene lookup returns CDR1 MGHRA and CDR2 YSYEKL. Trimming took off 5 bases at V and 4 bases at J, with 17 bases between the two ends. The CDR3 consists of 15 residues. CDR3 coding DNA: TGCGCCAGCAGCAAGACAGAACAAGGGGGCTATGGCTACACCTTC. Translating gives CASSKTEQGGYGYTF.

The chain has TRBV5-4 and TRBJ1-1; D might be TRBD1 (5 bases). Trimming pared 4 bases from V and 3 bases from J, leaving 10 bases between. The CDR3 contains 13 residues. Germline-derived CDR1 and CDR2 are SGHNT and YYREEE (reference sequence). DNA of the CDR3: TGTGCCAGCAGCATACCGGGGGACACTGAAGCTTTCTTT. This sequence encodes CASSIPGDTEAFF.

The V and J genes are TRBV2 and TRBJ2-1; 11 bases line up with TRBD2. CDR1 and CDR2 from the germline V gene are SNHLY and FYNNEI. The length of the CDR3 is 15 residues. The V gene end was trimmed by 7 bases and the J gene end by 4 bases; junction bases not matched to a gene: 6. The CDR3 DNA sequence: TGTGCCAGCACTAAGCTAGCGGGGGGTTACAATGAGCAGTTCTTC. It is translated as CASTKLAGGYNEQFF.

This clone has more than one count but fewer than ten. This chain links TRBV2 with TRBJ1-2, with 7 bases that match TRBD1. This CDR3 has 13 amino acids. Germline CDR1 and CDR2: SNHLY and FYNNEI. With 7 bases clipped from V and 2 bases from J, the junction kept 4 bases outside the gene matches. The CDR3 here is CASTLTGNYGYTF. The CDR3 DNA follows: TGTGCCAGCACTCTGACAGGGAACTATGGCTACACCTTC. The whole variable domain, remainder taken from reference TRBV2 and TRBJ1-2, is EPEVTQTPSHQVTQMGQEVILRCVPISNHLYFYWYRQILGQKVEFLVSFYNNEISEKSEIFDDQFSVERPDGSNFTLKIRSTKLEDSAMYFCASTLTGNYGYTFGSGTRLTVV.

The chain carries TRBV25-1 and TRBJ1-2, with D perhaps matching TRBD1 (5 bases). V was cut by 6 bases and J by 8 bases, with 16 bases left in between. The germline V gene encodes CDR1 MGHDK and CDR2 SYGVNS. This CDR3 is built from 13 residues. The CDR3 sequence: CASRGRGDRGYTF. In DNA, the CDR3 is TGTGCCAGCAGGGGGCGTGGGGATAGGGGCTACACCTTC.

This clone has more than one count but fewer than ten. The chain has TRBV29-1 and TRBJ1-1; no firm D call. Germline CDR1 and CDR2: SQVTM and ANQGSEA. V gave up 3 bases and J gave up 0 bases, with 5 bases separating them. CDR3 length: 12 amino acids. This CDR3 is CSVELLNTEAFF. The CDR3 nucleotides read TGCAGCGTTGAGCTACTGAACACTGAAGCTTTCTTT.

This chain uses TRBV7-2 with TRBJ2-5; 9 nucleotides agree with TRBD2. Unmatched junction bases numbered 8, after V lost 5 bases and J lost 4 bases. The germline CDR1 and CDR2 sequences are SGHTA and FQGNSA. This CDR3 has 15 residues. This CDR3 reads CASSQGGGAGETQYF. The CDR3 DNA follows: TGTGCCAGCAGCCAAGGCGGGGGGGCAGGAGAGACCCAGTACTTC.

The chain has TRBV30 and TRBJ2-7, with 8 bases identical to TRBD2. This CDR3 region has 15 residues. With V trimmed by 1 base and J by 0 bases, 5 bases remained unmatched. From germline, CDR1 is GTSNPN and CDR2 SVGIG (reference sequence). CDR3 DNA sequence: TGTGCCTGGAGTGCCGGGGGGGGGTTCTCCTACGAGCAGTACTTC. It codes for CAWSAGGGFSYEQYF.

The V and J genes are TRBV7-9 and TRBJ1-1; a weak D match, TRBD1 (6 bases). V lost 5 bases and J 0 bases, leaving 10 bases between the germline ends. The CDR3 has 14 residues. Germline loops: CDR1 SEHNR, CDR2 FQNEAQ (reference sequence). The CDR3 DNA reads TGTGCCAGCAGCGGGGGACAATTGAACACTGAAGCTTTCTTT. Protein: CASSGGQLNTEAFF.

CDR3 coding DNA: TGTGCCATATCGGGGGTTTCTGGCTACACCTTC. The encoded protein is CAISGVSGYTF. The rearrangement links TRBV10-3 to TRBJ1-2; D might be TRBD1 (5 bases). Germline V gene sequence: CDR1 ENHRY, CDR2 SYGVKD. Trimming removed 9 bases from V and 7 bases from J, with 12 bases in between. This CDR3 spans 11 amino acids.

The rearrangement links TRBV27 to TRBJ1-1; D is unclear. Trimming cost V 7 bases and J 8 bases, with 23 bases left between them. Germline V gene data show CDR1 as MNHEY and CDR2 as SMNVEV (reference sequence). The CDR3 consists of 15 residues. The CDR3 bases are TGTGCCAGCACCTCACAGTCCCGTGGTTATTCGGAAGCTTTCTTT. Translation gives CASTSQSRGYSEAFF.

The V gene is TRBV4-2, the J gene TRBJ2-2; 7 bases match TRBD1. The tail of the sequence fits TRBJ1-3 better, so the J call may be wrong. Looked up from germline, CDR1 is LGHNA and CDR2 is YNFKEQ. CDR3 length: 14 amino acids. Written as DNA, the CDR3 is TGTGCCAGCAGCCGGGACAGCTCTGGAAACACCATATATTTT. Protein product: CASSRDSSGNTIYF.

On this clone: Other nucleotide sequences in the sample specify the same CDR3. V gene TRBV27 combines with J gene TRBJ1-6, with 10 bases matching TRBD1. The CDR3 spans 17 residues. The V gene's germline CDR1 is MNHEY and CDR2 SMNVEV (reference sequence). With V trimmed by 1 base and J by 10 bases, 10 bases remained unmatched. This CDR3 reads CASSLWTRGDRGSPLHF. The CDR3 bases are TGTGCCAGCAGTTTATGGACCCGGGGGGACAGGGGCTCACCCCTCCACTTT.

V gene TRBV5-4 combines with J gene TRBJ2-5; D possibly corresponds to TRBD2 (6 bases). This CDR3 has 13 amino acids. Germline V gene sequence: CDR1 SGHNT, CDR2 YYREEE (reference sequence). Deletions cut 6 bases from V and 3 bases from J, with 12 bases between. CDR3 residues: CASTMGGEETQYF. DNA of the CDR3: TGTGCCAGCACGATGGGAGGTGAAGAGACCCAGTACTTC.

The genes are TRBV4-3 and TRBJ2-7; 8 nucleotides match TRBD1. J gave up 3 bases and V 0 bases, and 1 base lay outside the gene matches. This CDR3 has 14 amino acids. From germline, CDR1 is LGHNA and CDR2 YSLEER. The CDR3 protein is CASSQEQGGYEQYF. The CDR3 DNA sequence: TGCGCCAGCAGCCAAGAACAGGGGGGCTACGAGCAGTACTTC.

The chain is built from TRBV19 and TRBJ1-5, with 7 bases matching TRBD1. Germline assignment: CDR1 LNHDA and CDR2 SQIVND (reference sequence). The CDR3 length is 16 residues. J was trimmed by 7 bases and V by 5 bases; bases with no gene match: 14. CDR3 amino acids: CASSLTTRGLWQPQHF. CDR3 in DNA: TGTGCCAGTAGTCTAACCACAAGGGGGCTCTGGCAGCCCCAGCATTTT. Variable domain in full (rest from reference TRBV19 and TRBJ1-5): DGGITQSPKYLFRKEGQNVTLSCEQNLNHDAMYWYRQDPGQGLRLIYYSQIVNDFQKGDIAEGYSVSREKKESFPLTVTSAQKNPTAFYLCASSLTTRGLWQPQHFGDGTRLSIL.

This chain connects TRBV5-6 to TRBJ1-2; D gene uncertain. Trimming removed 4 bases at V and 6 bases at J, with 22 bases between. Per the germline V gene, CDR1 is SGHDT and CDR2 is YYEEEE. The length of the CDR3 is 16 residues. CDR3 in DNA: TGTGCCAGCAGCCTGGCAGACACTGGTCTTATCGATGGCTACACCTTC. Its translation: CASSLADTGLIDGYTF.